The 3 T cell receptor beta chains below all came from one sample that was sequenced in a study of T cell responses to AZD1222 COVID-19 vaccine (dated by TCRdb to about 2021). Sample time point, as interpreted from the label and publication: about 28 days (+/-7) after the second vaccine dose. To prepare the library, the immunoSEQ multiplex PCR assay was applied. This immuneACCESS table, as held by TCRdb, lists in-frame sequences with V and J called but not all clones. Of the missing ones, under half trace to an unresolved V gene in checked studies; the others have no known cause. The sample data list around 140,000 clones, and about 90% of these were observed just once. The biggest ten clones account for 1.5% to 2% of the sample. The sequencing here drew on peripheral blood, taken 28 days after the second AZD1222 dose. These receptors were collected from an adult who received the AZD1222 COVID-19 vaccine.

This clone was counted a single time. V usage is TRBV6-2 or TRBV6-3 and J usage is TRBJ2-7, with 7 bases lining up with TRBD1. The ends lost 2 bases at V and 4 bases at J; junction bases unmatched: 8. The CDR3 consists of 15 residues. Per the germline V gene, CDR1 is MNHEY and CDR2 is SVGEGT. Here the CDR3 reads CASSYTSTGRYEQYV. CDR3 coding DNA: TGTGCCAGCAGTTACACCTCGACAGGGCGATACGAGCAGTACGTC.

The chain employs TRBV19 and TRBJ2-7, with D possibly being TRBD1 (6 bases). V lost 5 bases and J 2 bases, leaving 13 bases between the germline ends. The CDR3 has 14 residues. CDR1 LNHDA and CDR2 SQIVND come from the germline V gene (reference sequence). The CDR3 loop reads CASSLPGQTYEQYV. For the CDR3, the DNA is TGTGCCAGTAGTCTACCCGGACAGACCTACGAGCAGTACGTC.

As DNA, the CDR3 is TGTGCCAGCATCTATGGACAGGGGGAGGTGGACTACAATGAGCAGTTCTTC. Its translation: CASIYGQGEVDYNEQFF. This sequence joins TRBV27 and TRBJ2-1, with 10 bases matching TRBD1. Germline-derived CDR1 and CDR2 are MNHEY and SMNVEV (reference sequence). V was clipped by 7 bases and J by 3 bases; unmatched bases: 12. CDR3 length: 17 amino acids.